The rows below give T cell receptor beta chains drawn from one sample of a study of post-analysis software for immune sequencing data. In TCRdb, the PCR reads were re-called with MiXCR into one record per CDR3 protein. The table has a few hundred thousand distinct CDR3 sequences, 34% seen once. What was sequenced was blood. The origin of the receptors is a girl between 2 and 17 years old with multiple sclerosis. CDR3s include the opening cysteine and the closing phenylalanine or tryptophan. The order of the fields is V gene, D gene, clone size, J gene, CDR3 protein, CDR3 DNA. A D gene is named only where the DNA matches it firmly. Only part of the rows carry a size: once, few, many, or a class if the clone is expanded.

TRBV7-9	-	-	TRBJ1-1	CASSTLGGTEAFF	TGTGCCAGCAGCACCCTTGGGGGAACTGAAGCTTTCTTT
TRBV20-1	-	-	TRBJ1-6	CSAMNDRNSPLHF	TGCAGTGCTATGAATGACAGGAATTCACCCCTCCACTTT
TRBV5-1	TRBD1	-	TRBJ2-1	CASSLATGALSYNEQFF	TGCGCCAGCAGCTTGGCTACAGGGGCCCTATCCTACAATGAGCAGTTCTTC
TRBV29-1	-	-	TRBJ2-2	CSVRGTNTGELFF	TGCAGCGTCCGGGGGACGAACACCGGGGAGCTGTTTTTT
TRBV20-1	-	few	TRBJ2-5	CSAMRETQYF	TGCAGTGCTATGCGAGAGACCCAGTACTTC
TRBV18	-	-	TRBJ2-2	CASSSAGLTGELFF	TGTGCCAGCTCCAGCGCAGGGCTTACCGGGGAGCTGTTTTTT
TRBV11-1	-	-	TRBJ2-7	CASRGRGRAYEQYF	TGTGCCAGCAGGGGACGAGGTAGGGCCTACGAGCAGTACTTC
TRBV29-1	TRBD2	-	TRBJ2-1	CSVNGGRAYNEQFF	TGCAGCGTTAATGGCGGGAGGGCATACAATGAGCAGTTCTTC
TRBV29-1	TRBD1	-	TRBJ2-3	CSVQGAHGTDTQYF	TGCAGCGTCCAGGGGGCGCATGGCACAGATACGCAGTATTTT
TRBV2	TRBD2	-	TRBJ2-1	CASSELAGVHEQFF	TGTGCCAGCAGTGAACTAGCGGGGGTTCATGAGCAGTTCTTC